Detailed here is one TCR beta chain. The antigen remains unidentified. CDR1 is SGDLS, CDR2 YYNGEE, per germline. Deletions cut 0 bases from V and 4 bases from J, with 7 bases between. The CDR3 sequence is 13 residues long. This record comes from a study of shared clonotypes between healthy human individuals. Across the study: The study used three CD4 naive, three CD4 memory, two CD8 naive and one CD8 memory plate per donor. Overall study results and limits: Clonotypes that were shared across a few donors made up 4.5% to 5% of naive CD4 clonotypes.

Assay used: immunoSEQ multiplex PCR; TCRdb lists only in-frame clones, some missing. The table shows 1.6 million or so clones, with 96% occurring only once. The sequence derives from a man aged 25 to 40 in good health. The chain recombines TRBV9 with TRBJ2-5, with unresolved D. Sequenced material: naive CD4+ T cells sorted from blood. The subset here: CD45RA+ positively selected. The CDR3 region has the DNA TGTGCCAGCAGCGTAGAGGTGGGAGAGACCCAGTACTTC. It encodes CASSVEVGETQYF.